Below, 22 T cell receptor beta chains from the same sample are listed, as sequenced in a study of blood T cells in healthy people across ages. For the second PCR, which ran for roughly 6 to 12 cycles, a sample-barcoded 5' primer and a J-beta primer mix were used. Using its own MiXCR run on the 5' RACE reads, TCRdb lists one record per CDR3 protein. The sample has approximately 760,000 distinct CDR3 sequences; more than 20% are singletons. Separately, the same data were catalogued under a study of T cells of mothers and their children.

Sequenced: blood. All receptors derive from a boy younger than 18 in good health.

CDR3 nucleotide sequence: TGCGCCAGCAGCACCGGGACAGGTAACAATGAGCAGTTCTTC. Amino acid sequence: CASSTGTGNNEQFF. V usage is TRBV5-1 and J usage is TRBJ2-5; 8 positions agree with TRBD1. The better agreement between TRBJ2-1 and the DNA end casts doubt on the J call. The CDR3 totals 14 residues. Germline values: CDR1 SGHRS, CDR2 YFSETQ.

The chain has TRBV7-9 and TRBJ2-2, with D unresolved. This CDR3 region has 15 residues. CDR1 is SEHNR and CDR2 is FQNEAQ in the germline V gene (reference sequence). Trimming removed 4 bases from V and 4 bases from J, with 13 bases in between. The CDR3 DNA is TGTGCCAGCAGCTCATCTTGGAGTGCCACCGGGGAGCTGTTTTTT. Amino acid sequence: CASSSSWSATGELFF. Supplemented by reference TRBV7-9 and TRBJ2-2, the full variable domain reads DTGVSQNPRHKITKRGQNVTFRCDPISEHNRLYWYRQTLGQGPEFLTYFQNEAQLEKSRLLSDRFSAERPKGSFSTLEIQRTEQGDSAMYLCASSSSWSATGELFFGEGSRLTVL.

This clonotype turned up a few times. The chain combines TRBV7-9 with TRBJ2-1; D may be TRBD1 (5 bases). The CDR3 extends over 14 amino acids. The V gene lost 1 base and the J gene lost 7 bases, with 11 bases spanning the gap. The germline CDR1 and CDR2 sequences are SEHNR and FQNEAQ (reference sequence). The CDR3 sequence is CASSLVAGWNEQFF. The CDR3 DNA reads TGTGCCAGCAGCTTAGTGGCAGGGTGGAATGAGCAGTTCTTC.

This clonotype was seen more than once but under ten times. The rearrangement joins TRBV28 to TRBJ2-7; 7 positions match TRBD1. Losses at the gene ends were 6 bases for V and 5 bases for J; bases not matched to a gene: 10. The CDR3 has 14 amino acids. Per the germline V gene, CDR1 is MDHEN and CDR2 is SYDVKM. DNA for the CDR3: TGTGCCAGCAGCTACCCCGGACAGGTCAACGAGCAGTACTTC. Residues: CASSYPGQVNEQYF.

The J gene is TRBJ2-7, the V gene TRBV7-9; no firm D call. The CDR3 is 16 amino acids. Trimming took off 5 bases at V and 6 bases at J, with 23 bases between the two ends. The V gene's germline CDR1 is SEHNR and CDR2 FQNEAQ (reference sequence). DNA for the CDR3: TGTGCCAGCAGCCAAAACCCCTCAGACCCGTCGGTCGAGCAGTACTTC. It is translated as CASSQNPSDPSVEQYF.

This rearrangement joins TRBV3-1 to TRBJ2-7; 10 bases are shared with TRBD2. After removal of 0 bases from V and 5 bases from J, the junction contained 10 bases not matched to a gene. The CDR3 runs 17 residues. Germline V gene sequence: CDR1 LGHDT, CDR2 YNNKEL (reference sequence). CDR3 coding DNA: TGTGCCAGCAGCCAAGAAACTAGCGGGGTAGGTTTCGACGAGCAGTACTTC. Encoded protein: CASSQETSGVGFDEQYF.

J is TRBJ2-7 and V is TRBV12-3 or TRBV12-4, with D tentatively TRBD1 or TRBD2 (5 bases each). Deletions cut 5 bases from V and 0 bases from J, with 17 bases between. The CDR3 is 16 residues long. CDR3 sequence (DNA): TGTGCCAGCAGTGTACACGGGACGGGCTTCTCCTACGAGCAGTACTTC. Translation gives CASSVHGTGFSYEQYF.

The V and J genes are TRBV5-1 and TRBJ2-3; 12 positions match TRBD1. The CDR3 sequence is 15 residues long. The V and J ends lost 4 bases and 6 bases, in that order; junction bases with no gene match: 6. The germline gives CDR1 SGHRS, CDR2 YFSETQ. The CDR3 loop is CASSLGQGARDTQYF. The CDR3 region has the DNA TGCGCCAGCAGCCTGGGACAGGGGGCGCGTGATACGCAGTATTTT.

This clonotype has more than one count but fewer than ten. DNA of the CDR3: TGCGCCAGCAGCTCGACAGGGAGTTTTGAAAAACTGTTTTTT. Translation: CASSSTGSFEKLFF. The chain employs TRBV5-1 and TRBJ1-4, with 7 positions matching TRBD1. V was clipped by 3 bases and J by 7 bases; unmatched bases: 6. The CDR3 covers 14 residues. Germline V gene sequence: CDR1 SGHRS, CDR2 YFSETQ. The variable domain in full, with the rest retrieved from reference TRBV5-1 and TRBJ1-4, is KAGVTQTPRYLIKTRGQQVTLSCSPISGHRSVSWYQQTPGQGLQFLFEYFSETQRNKGNFPGRFSGRQFSNSRSEMNVSTLELGDSALYLCASSSTGSFEKLFFGSGTQLSVL.

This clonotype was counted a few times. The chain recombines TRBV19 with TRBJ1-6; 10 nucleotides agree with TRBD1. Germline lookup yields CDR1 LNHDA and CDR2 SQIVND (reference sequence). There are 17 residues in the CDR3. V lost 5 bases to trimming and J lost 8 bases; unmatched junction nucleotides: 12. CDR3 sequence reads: CASSPPGQGKPYSPLHF. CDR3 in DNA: TGTGCCAGTAGTCCTCCGGGACAGGGGAAGCCTTATTCACCCCTCCACTTT.

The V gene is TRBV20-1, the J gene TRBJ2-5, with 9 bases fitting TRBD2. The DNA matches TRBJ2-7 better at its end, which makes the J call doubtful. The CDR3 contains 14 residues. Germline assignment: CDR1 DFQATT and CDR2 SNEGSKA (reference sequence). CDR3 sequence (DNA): TGCAGTGCTAGTTGGCTAGCGGGACTCTACGAGCAGTACTTC. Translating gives CSASWLAGLYEQYF.

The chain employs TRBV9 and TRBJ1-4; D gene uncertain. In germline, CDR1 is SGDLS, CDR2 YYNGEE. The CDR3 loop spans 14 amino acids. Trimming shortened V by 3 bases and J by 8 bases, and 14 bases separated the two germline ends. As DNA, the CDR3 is TGTGCCAGCAGCGCCACTGTCACGGGGGAAAAACTGTTTTTT. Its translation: CASSATVTGEKLFF.

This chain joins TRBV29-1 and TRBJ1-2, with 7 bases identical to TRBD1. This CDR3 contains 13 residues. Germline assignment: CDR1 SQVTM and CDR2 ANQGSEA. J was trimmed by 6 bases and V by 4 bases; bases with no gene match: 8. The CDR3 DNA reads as TGCAGCGTTGGTAGGACAGGAACTCATGGCTACACCTTC. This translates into CSVGRTGTHGYTF.

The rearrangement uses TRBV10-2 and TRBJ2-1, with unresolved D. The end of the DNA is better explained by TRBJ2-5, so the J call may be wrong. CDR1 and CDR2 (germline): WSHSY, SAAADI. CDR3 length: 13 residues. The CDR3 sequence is CASSEDSSETQYF. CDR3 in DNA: TGCGCCAGCAGTGAGGACTCCTCGGAGACCCAGTACTTC.

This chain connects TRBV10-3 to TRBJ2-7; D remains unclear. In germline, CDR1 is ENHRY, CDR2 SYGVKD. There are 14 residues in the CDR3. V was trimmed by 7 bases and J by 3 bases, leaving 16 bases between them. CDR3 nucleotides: TGTGCCATCACCAAGCTCCCCCAGAGCTACGAGCAGTACTTC. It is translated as CAITKLPQSYEQYF.

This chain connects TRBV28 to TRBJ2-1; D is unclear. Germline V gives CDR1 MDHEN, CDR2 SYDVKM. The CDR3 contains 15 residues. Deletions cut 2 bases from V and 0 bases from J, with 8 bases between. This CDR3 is CASSLAYGSYNEQFF. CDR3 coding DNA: TGTGCCAGCAGTTTAGCGTACGGCTCCTACAATGAGCAGTTCTTC.

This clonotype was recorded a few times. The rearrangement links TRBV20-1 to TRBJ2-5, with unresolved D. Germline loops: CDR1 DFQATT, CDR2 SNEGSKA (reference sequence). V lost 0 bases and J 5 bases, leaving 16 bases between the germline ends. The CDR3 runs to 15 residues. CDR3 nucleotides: TGCAGTGCTAGAGATCCAAGACACGATTATGAGACCCAGTACTTC. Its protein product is CSARDPRHDYETQYF.

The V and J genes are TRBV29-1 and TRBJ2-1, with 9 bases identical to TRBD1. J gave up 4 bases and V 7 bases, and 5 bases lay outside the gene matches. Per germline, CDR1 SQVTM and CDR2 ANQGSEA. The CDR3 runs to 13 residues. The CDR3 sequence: CSALGTGYNEQFF. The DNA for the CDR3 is TGCAGCGCCCTGGGGACAGGGTACAATGAGCAGTTCTTC.

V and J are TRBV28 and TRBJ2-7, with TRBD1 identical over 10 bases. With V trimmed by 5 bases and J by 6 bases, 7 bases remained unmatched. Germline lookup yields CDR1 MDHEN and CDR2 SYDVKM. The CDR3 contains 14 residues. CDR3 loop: CASSPDRGRREQYF. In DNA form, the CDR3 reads TGTGCCAGCAGTCCTGACAGGGGGCGCCGCGAGCAGTACTTC.

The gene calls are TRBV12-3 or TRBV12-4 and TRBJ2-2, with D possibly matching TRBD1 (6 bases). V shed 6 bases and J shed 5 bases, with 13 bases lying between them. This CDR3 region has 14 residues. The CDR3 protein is CASSAQGTTGELFF. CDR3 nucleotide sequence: TGTGCCAGCAGCGCCCAGGGGACGACCGGGGAGCTGTTTTTT.

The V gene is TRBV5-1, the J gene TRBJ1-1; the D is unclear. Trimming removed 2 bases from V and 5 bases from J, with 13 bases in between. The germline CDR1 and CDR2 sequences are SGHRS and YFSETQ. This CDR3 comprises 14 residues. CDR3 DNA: TGCGCCAGCAGCTTTGAGGGTCTGGGGACTGAAGCTTTCTTT. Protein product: CASSFEGLGTEAFF.

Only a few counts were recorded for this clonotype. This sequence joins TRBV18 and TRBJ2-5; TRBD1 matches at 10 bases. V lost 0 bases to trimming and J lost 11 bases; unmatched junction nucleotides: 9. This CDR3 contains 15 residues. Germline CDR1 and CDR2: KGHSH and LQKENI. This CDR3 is CASSPPGQGLGEQYF. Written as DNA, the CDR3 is TGTGCCAGCTCACCACCGGGACAGGGGCTGGGGGAGCAGTACTTC.